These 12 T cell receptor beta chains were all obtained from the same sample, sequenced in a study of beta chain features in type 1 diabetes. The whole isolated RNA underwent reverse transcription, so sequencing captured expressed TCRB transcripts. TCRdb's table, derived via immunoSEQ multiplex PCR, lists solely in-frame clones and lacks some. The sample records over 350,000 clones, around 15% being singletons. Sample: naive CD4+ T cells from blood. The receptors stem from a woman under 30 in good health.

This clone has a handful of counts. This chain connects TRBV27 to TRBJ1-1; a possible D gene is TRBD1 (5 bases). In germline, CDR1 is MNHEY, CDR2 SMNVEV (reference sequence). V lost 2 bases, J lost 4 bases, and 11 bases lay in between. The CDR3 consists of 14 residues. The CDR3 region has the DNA TGTGCCAGCAGTTTAAGGGGCCAGACCACTGAAGCTTTCTTT. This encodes CASSLRGQTTEAFF.

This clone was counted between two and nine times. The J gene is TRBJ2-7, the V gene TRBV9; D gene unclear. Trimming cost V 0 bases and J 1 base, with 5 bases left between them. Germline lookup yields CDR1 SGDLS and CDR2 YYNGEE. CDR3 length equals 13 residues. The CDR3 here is CASSVAESYEQYF. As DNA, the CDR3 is TGTGCCAGCAGCGTAGCGGAGTCCTACGAGCAGTACTTC.

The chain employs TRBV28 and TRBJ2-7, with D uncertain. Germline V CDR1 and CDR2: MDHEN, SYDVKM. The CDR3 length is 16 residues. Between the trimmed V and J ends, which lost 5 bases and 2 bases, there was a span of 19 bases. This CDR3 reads CASSHLTNLHAYEQYF. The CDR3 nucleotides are TGTGCCAGCAGTCACCTGACAAACCTCCATGCCTACGAGCAGTACTTC.

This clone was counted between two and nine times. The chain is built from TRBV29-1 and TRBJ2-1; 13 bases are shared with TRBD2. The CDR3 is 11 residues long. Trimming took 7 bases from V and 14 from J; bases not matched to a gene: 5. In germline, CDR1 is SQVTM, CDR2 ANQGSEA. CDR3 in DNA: TGCAGCGGGACTAGCGGGAGATTTAAGTTCTTC. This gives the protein CSGTSGRFKFF.

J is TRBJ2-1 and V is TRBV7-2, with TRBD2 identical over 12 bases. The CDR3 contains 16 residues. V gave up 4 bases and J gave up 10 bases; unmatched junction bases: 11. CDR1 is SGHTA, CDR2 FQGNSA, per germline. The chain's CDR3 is CASSSTPSGRAREQFF. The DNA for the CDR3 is TGTGCCAGCAGCTCCACCCCTAGCGGGAGGGCCCGAGAGCAGTTCTTC.

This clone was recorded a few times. The CDR3 reads CASSQASGIYNEQFF. The CDR3 DNA reads TGCGCCAGCAGCCAAGCTAGCGGGATCTACAATGAGCAGTTCTTC. The chain joins TRBV4-1 to TRBJ2-1, with 9 positions matching TRBD2. Germline CDR1 reads MGHRA; CDR2 reads YSYEKL. The V and J ends lost 1 base and 3 bases, in that order; junction bases with no gene match: 1. The CDR3 loop spans 15 amino acids.

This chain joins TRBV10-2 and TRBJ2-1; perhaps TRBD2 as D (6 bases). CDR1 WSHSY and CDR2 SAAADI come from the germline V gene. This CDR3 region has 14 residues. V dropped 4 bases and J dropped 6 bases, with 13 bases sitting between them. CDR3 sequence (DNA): TGCGCCAGCAGTGTAGCCGGGAGCCGCAATGAGCAGTTCTTC. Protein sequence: CASSVAGSRNEQFF.

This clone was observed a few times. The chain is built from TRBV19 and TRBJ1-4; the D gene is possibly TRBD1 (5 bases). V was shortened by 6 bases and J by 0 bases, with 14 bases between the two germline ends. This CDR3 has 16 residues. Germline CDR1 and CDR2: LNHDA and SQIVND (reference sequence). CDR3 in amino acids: CASSRQIPATNEKLFF. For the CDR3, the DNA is TGTGCCAGTAGCCGACAGATCCCGGCAACTAATGAAAAACTGTTTTTT.

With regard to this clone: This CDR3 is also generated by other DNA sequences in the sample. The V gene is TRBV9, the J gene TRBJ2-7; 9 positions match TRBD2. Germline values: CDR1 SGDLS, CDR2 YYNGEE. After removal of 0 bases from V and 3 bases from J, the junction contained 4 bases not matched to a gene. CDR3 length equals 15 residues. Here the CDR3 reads CASSVGTSGRYEQYF. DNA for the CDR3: TGTGCCAGCAGCGTAGGTACTAGCGGGCGCTACGAGCAGTACTTC.

CDR3 region: CASSIEGTGLQETQYF. The DNA of the CDR3 is TGTGCCAGTAGTATAGAGGGGACAGGGCTCCAAGAGACCCAGTACTTC. The chain couples TRBV19 to TRBJ2-5; the match to TRBD1 covers 9 bases. The CDR3 loop spans 16 amino acids. The trim removed 0 bases at V and 1 base at J, leaving 3 bases unmatched. CDR1 is LNHDA, CDR2 SQIVND, per germline (reference sequence).

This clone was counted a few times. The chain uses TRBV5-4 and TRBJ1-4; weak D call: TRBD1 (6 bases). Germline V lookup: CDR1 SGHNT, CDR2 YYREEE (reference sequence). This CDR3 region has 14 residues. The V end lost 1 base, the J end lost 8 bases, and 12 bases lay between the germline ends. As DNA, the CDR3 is TGTGCCAGCAGCTTGAACAGGGTGGGGGAAAAACTGTTTTTT. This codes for CASSLNRVGEKLFF.

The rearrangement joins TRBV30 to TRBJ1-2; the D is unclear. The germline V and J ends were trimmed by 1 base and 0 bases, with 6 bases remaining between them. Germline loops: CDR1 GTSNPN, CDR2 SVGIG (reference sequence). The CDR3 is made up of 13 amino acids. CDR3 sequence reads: CAWSERANYGYTF. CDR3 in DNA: TGTGCCTGGAGTGAGAGGGCTAACTATGGCTACACCTTC.